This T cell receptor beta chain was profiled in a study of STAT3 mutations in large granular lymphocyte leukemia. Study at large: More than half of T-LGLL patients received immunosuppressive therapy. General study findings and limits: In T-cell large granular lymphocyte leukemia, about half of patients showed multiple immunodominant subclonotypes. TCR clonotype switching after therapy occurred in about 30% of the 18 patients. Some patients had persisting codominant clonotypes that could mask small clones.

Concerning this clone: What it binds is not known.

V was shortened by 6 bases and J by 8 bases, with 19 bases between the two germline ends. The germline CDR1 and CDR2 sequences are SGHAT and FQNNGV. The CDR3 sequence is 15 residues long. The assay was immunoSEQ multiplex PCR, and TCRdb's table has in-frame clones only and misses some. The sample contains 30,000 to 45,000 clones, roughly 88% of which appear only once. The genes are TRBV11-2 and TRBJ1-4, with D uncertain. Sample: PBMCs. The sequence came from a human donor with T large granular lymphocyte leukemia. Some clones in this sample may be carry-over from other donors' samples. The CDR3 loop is CASSRTEAGREKLFF. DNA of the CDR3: TGTGCCAGCAGTCGGACTGAGGCCGGGAGGGAAAAACTGTTTTTT.